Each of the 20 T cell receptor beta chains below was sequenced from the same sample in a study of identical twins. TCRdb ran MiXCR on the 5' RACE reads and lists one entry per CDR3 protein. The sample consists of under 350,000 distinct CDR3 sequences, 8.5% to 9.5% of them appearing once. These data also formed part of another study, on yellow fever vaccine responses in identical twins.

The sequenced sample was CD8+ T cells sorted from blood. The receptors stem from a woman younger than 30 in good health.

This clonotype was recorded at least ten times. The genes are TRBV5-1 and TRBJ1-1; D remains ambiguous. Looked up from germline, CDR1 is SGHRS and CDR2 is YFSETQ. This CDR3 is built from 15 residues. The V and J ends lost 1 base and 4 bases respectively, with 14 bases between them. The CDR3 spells CASSLFLLGGTEAFF. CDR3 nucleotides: TGCGCCAGCAGCTTGTTTCTACTGGGTGGCACTGAAGCTTTCTTT.

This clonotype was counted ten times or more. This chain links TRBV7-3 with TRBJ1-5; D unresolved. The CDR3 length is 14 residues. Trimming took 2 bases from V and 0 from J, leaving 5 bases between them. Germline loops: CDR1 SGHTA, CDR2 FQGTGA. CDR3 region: CASSLLFSNQPQHF. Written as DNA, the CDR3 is TGTGCCAGCAGCTTACTTTTTAGCAATCAGCCCCAGCATTTT. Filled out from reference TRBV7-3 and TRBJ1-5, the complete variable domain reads GAGVSQTPSNKVTEKGKYVELRCDPISGHTALYWYRQSLGQGPEFLIYFQGTGAADDSGLPNDRFFAVRPEGSVSTLKIQRTERGDSAVYLCASSLLFSNQPQHFGDGTRLSIL.

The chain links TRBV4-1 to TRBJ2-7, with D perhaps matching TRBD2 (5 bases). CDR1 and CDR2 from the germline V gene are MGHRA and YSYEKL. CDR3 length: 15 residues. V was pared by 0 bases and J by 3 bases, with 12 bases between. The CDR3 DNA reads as TGCGCCAGCAGCCAAGAGCGGCGGGCCCACTACGAGCAGTACTTC. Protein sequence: CASSQERRAHYEQYF.

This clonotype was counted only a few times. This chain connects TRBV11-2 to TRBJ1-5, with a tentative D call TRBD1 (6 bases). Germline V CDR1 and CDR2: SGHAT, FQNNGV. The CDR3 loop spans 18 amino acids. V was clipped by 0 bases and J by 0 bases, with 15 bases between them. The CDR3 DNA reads TGTGCCAGCAGCTTAGACGTGGGGGACACGGCTAGCAATCAGCCCCAGCATTTT. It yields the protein CASSLDVGDTASNQPQHF. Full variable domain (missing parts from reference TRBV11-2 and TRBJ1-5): EAGVAQSPRYKIIEKRQSVAFWCNPISGHATLYWYQQILGQGPKLLIQFQNNGVVDDSQLPKDRFSAERLKGVDSTLKIQPAKLEDSAVYLCASSLDVGDTASNQPQHFGDGTRLSIL.

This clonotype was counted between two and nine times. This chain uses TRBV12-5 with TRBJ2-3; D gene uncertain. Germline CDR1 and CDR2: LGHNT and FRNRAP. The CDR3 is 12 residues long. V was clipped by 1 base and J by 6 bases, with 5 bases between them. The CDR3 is CASGLGSDTQYF. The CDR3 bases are TGTGCTAGTGGTTTGGGGTCCGATACGCAGTATTTT.

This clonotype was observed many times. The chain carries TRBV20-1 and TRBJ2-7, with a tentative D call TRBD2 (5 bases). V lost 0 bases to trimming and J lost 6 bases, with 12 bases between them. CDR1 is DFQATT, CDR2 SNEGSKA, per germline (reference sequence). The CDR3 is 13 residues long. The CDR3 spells CSARERGSGEQYF. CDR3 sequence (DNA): TGCAGTGCTAGAGAACGGGGTTCGGGCGAGCAGTACTTC.

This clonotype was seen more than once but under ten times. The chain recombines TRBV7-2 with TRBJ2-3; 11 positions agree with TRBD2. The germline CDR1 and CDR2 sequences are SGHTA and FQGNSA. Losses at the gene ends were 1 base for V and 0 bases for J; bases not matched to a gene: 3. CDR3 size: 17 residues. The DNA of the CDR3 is TGTGCCAGCAGCTTAGGGGTAGCGGGGGGGAGCACAGATACGCAGTATTTT. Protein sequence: CASSLGVAGGSTDTQYF.

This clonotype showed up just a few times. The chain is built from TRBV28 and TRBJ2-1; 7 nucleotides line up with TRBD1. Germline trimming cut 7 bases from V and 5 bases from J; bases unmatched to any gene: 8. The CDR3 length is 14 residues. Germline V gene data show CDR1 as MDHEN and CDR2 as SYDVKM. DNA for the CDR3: TGTGCCAGCATCTTCGGGACAGCTGACAATGAGCAGTTCTTC. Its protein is CASIFGTADNEQFF.

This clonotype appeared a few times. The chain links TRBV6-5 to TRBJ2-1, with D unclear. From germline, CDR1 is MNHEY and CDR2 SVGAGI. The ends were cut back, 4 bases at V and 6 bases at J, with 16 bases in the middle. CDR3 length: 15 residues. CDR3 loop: CASSFGLGSGNEQFF. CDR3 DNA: TGTGCCAGCAGTTTCGGCCTAGGGTCAGGCAATGAGCAGTTCTTC.

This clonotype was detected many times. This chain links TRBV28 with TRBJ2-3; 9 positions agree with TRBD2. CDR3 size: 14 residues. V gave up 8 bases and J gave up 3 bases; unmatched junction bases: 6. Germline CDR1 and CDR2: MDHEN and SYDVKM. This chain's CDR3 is CASQRGAGTDTQYF. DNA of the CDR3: TGTGCCAGCCAGCGGGGGGCCGGGACAGATACGCAGTATTTT.

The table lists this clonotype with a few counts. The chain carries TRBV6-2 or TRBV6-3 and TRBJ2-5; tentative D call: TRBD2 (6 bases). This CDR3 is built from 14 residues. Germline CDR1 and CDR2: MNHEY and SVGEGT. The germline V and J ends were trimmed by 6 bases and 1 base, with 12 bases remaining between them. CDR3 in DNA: TGTGCCAGCAGCTTAATAGCGGCCCAAGAGACCCAGTACTTC. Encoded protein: CASSLIAAQETQYF.

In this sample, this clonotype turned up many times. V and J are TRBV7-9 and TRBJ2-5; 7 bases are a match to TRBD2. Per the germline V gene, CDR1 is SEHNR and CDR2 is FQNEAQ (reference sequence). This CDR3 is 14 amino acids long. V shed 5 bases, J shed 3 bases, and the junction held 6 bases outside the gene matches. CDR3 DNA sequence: TGTGCCAGCAGCAAACTAGCGCCCGAAGAGACCCAGTACTTC. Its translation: CASSKLAPEETQYF.

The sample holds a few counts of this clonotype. In DNA, the CDR3 is TGTGCCAGCTCACCGGGTATAGCGGGAGAAGTTTTGGAGACCCAGTACTTC. Translated: CASSPGIAGEVLETQYF. The chain is built from TRBV18 and TRBJ2-5, with TRBD2 matching over 9 bases. The germline gives CDR1 KGHSH, CDR2 LQKENI. The CDR3 extends over 17 amino acids. The ends lost 3 bases at V and 5 bases at J; junction bases unmatched: 13. Combining the CDR3 with reference TRBV18 and TRBJ2-5 gives the whole variable domain NAGVMQNPRHLVRRRGQEARLRCSPMKGHSHVYWYRQLPEEGLKFMVYLQKENIIDESGMPKERFSAEFPKEGPSILRIQQVVRGDSAAYFCASSPGIAGEVLETQYFGPGTRLLVL.

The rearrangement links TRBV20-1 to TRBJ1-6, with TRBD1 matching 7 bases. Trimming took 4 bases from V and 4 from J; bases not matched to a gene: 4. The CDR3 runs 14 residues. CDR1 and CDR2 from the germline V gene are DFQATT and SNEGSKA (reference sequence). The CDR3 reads CSATGTAYNSPLHF. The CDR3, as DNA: TGCAGTGCTACCGGGACAGCATATAATTCACCCCTCCACTTT.

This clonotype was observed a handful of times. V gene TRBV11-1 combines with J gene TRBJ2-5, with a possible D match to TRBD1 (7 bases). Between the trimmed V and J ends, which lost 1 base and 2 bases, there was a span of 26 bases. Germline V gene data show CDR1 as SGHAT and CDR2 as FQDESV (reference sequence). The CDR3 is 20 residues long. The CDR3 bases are TGTGCCAGCAGCTTAGGAGGGAGGCCCCGCCGGGACAGCCCACAAGAGACCCAGTACTTC. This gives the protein CASSLGGRPRRDSPQETQYF.

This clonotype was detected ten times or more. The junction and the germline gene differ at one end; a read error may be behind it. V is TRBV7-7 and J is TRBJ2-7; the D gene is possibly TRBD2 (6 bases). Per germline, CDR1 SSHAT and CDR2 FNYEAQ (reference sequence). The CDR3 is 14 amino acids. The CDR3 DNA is TGTGCTAGCAGCTTAGGCGGGGACGCCTACGAGCAGTACTTC. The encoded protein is CASSLGGDAYEQYF.

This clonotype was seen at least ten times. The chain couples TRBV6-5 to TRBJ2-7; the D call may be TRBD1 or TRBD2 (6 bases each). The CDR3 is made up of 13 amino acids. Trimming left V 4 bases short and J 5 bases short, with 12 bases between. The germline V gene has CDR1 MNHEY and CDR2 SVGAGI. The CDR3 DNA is TGTGCCAGCAGTTCATGGGGGGCGGACGAGCAGTACTTC. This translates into CASSSWGADEQYF.

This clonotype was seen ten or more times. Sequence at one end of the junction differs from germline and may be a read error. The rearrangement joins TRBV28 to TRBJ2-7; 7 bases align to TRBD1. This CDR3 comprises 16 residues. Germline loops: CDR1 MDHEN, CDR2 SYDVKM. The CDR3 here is CANSLPLTGTTYEQYF. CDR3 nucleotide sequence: TGTGCCAACAGTTTACCACTGACAGGGACGACCTACGAGCAGTACTTC.

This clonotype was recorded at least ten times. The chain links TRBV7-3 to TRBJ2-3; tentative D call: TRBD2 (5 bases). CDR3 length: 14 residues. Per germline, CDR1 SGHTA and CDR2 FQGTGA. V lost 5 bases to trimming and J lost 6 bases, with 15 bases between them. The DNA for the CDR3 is TGTGCCAGCAGCCCCACCGGAGGCGACGATACGCAGTATTTT. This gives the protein CASSPTGGDDTQYF.

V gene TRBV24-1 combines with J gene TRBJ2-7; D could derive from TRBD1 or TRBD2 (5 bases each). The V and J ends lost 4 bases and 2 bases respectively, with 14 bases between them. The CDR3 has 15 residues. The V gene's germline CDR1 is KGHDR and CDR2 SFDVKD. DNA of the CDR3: TGTGCCACCAGTGAAGGGACCTTAAGACCCTACGAGCAGTACTTC. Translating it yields CATSEGTLRPYEQYF.